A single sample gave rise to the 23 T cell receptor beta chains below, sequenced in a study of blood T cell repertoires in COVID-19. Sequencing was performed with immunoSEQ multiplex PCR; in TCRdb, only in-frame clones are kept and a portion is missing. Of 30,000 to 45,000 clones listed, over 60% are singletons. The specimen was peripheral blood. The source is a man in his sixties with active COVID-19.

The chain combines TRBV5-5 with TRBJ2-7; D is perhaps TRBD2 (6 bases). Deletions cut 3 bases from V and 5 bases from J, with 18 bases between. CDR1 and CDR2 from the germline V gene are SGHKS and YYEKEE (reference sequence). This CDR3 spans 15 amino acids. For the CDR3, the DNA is TGTGCCAGCAGCTCCCCGGGACCGGACTACCACGAGCAGTACTTC. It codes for CASSSPGPDYHEQYF.

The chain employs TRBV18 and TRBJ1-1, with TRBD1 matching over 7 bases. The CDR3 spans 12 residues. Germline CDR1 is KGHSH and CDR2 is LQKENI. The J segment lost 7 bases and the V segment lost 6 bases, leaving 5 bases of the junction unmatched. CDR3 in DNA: TGTGCCAGCTCGGAGGACAGGTTTGAAGCTTTCTTT. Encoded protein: CASSEDRFEAFF.

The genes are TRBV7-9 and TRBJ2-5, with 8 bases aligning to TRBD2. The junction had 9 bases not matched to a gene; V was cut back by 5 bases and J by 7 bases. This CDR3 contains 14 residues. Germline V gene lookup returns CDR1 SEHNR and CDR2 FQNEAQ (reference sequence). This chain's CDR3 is CASSPFSGEGTQYF. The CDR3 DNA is TGTGCCAGCAGCCCCTTTAGCGGGGAAGGGACCCAGTACTTC. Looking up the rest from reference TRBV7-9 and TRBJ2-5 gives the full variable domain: DTGVSQNPRHKITKRGQNVTFRCDPISEHNRLYWYRQTLGQGPEFLTYFQNEAQLEKSRLLSDRFSAERPKGSFSTLEIQRTEQGDSAMYLCASSPFSGEGTQYFGPGTRLLVL.

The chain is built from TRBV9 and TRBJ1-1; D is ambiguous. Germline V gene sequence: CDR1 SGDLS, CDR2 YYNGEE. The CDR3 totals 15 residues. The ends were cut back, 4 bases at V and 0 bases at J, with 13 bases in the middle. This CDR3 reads CASSPSGGMNTEAFF. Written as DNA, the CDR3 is TGTGCCAGCAGCCCTAGTGGAGGGATGAACACTGAAGCTTTCTTT. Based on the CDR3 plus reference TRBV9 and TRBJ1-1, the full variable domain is DSGVTQTPKHLITATGQRVTLRCSPRSGDLSVYWYQQSLDQGLQFLIQYYNGEERAKGNILERFSAQQFPDLHSELNLSSLELGDSALYFCASSPSGGMNTEAFFGQGTRLTVV.

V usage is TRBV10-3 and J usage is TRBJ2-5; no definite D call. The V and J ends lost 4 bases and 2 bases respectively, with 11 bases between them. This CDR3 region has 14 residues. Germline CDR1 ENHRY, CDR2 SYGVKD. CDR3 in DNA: TGTGCCATCAGTGCCTTGCAGGTACAAGAGACCCAGTACTTC. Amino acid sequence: CAISALQVQETQYF.

CDR3 nucleotide sequence: TGTGCCAGCAGCCCACCGAGGCGGTTAGCTAACTATGGCTACACCTTC. This sequence encodes CASSPPRRLANYGYTF. The rearrangement uses TRBV6-6 and TRBJ1-2; D gene ambiguous. Germline V gene data show CDR1 as MNHNY and CDR2 as SVGAGI (reference sequence). Trimming shortened V by 6 bases and J by 0 bases, and 17 bases separated the two germline ends. CDR3 length: 16 residues.

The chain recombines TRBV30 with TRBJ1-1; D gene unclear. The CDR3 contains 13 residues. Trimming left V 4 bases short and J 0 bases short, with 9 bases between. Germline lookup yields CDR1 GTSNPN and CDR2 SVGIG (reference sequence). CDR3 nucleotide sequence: TGTGCCTGGATTAGTAGATTGAACACTGAAGCTTTCTTT. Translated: CAWISRLNTEAFF. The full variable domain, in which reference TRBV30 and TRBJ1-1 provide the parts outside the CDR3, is SQTIHQWPATLVQPVGSPLSLECTVEGTSNPNLYWYRQAAGRGLQLLFYSVGIGQISSEVPQNLSASRPQDRQFILSSKKLLLSDSGFYLCAWISRLNTEAFFGQGTRLTVV.

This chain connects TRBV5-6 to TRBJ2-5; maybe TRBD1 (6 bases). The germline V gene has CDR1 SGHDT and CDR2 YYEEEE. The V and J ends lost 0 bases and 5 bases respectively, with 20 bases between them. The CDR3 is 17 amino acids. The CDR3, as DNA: TGTGCCAGCAGCTTGGCCCTTCAGGGGCGTGGTGCGGAGACCCAGTACTTC. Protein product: CASSLALQGRGAETQYF.

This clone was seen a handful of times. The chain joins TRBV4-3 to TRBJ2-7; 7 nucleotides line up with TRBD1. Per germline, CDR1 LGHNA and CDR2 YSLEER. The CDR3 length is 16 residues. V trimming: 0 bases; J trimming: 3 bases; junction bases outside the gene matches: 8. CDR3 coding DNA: TGCGCCAGCAGCCAAGATCATAGGGACAGTAGCTACGAGCAGTACTTC. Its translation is CASSQDHRDSSYEQYF.

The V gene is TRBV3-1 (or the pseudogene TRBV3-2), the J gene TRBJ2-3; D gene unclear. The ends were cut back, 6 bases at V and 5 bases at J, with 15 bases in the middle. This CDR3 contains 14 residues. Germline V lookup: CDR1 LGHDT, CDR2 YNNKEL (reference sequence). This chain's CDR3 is CASRPREVIDTQYF. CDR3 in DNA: TGTGCCAGCAGACCTCGCGAAGTAATAGATACGCAGTATTTT.

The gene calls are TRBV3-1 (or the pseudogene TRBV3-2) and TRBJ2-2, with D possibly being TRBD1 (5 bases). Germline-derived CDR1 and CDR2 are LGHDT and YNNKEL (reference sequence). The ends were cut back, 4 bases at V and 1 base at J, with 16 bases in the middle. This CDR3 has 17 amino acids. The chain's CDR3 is CASSPRTPRQNTGELFF. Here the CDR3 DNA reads TGTGCCAGCAGCCCCCGGACACCCCGCCAGAACACCGGGGAGCTGTTTTTT.

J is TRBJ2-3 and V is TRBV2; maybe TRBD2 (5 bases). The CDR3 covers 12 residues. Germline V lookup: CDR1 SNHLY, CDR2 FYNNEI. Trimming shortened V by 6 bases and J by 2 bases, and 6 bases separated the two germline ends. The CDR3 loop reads CASRRDTDTQYF. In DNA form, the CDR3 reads TGTGCCAGCAGGAGGGACACAGATACGCAGTATTTT.

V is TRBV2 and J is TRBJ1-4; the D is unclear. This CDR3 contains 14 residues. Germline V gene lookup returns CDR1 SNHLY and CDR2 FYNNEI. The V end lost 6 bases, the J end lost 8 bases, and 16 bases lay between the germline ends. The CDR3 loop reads CASSRGSAGEKLFF. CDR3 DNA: TGTGCCAGCAGCCGTGGGTCCGCCGGGGAAAAACTGTTTTTT.

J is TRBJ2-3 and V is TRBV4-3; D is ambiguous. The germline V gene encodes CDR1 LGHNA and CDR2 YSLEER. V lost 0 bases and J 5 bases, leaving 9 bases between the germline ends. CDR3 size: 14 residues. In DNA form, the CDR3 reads TGCGCCAGCAGCCAAGATCACCGACAAGATACGCAGTATTTT. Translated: CASSQDHRQDTQYF.

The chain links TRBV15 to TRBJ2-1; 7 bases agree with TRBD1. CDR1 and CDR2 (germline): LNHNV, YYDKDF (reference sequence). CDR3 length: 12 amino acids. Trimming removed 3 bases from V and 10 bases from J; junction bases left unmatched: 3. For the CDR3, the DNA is TGTGCCACCAGCAGGCCGGACAGGGAGCAGTTCTTC. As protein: CATSRPDREQFF.

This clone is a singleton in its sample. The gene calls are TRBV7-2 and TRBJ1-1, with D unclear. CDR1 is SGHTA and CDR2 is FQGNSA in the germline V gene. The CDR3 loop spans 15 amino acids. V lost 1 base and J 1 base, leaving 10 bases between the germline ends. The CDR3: CASSLDRVRNTEAFF. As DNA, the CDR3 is TGTGCCAGCAGCTTAGATCGGGTTCGGAACACTGAAGCTTTCTTT.

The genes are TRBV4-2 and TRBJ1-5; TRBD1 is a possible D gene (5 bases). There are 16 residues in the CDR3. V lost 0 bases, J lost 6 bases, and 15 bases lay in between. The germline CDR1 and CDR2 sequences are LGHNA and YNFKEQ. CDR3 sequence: CASSQDGMGRVQPQHF. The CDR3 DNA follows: TGTGCCAGCAGCCAAGATGGTATGGGCAGGGTTCAGCCCCAGCATTTT.

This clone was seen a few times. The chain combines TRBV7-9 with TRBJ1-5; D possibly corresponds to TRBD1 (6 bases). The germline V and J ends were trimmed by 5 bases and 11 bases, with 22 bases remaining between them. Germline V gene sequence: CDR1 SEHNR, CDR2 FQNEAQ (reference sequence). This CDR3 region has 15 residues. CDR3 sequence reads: CASSPPGHSLQAQHF. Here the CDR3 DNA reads TGTGCCAGCAGCCCACCGGGACACTCCTTACAGGCCCAGCATTTT.

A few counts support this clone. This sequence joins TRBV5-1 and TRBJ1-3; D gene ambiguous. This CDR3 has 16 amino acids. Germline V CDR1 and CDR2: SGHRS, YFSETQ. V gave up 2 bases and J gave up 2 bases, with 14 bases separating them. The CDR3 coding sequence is TGCGCCAGCAGCTTCGATGGGTCGGAGGCTGGAAACACCATATATTTT. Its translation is CASSFDGSEAGNTIYF.

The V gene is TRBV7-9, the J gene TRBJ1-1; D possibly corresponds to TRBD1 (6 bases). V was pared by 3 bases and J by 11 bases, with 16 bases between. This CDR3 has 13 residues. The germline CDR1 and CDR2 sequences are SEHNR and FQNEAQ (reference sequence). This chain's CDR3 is CASSLGGGPGAFF. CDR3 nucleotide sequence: TGTGCCAGCAGCTTGGGAGGGGGGCCCGGGGCTTTCTTT.

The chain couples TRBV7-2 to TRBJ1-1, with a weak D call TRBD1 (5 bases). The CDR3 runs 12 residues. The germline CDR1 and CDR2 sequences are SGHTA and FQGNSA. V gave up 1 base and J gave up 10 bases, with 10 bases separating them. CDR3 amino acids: CASSLEVGGAFF. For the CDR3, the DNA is TGTGCCAGCAGCTTAGAAGTGGGGGGAGCTTTCTTT.

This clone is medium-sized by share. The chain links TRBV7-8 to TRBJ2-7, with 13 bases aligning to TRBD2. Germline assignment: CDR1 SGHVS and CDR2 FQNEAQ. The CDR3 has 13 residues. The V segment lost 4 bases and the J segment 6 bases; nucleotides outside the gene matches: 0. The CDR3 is CASSWTSGSEQYF. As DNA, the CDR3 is TGTGCCAGCAGCTGGACTAGCGGGAGCGAGCAGTACTTC.

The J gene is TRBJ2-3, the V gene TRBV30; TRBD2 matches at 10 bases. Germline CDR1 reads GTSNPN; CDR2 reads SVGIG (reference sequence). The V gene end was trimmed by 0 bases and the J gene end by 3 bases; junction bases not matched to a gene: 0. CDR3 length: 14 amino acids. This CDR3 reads CAWSVAGGTDTQYF. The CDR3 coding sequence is TGTGCCTGGAGTGTAGCGGGGGGGACAGATACGCAGTATTTT.